This entry concerns a single T cell receptor beta chain. This clonotype has at least ten counts. This clone's antigen is unknown. It has no much larger one-base neighbor in the sample; base qualities were not kept. The CDR3 starts with the cysteine, ends with the phenylalanine, and has 14 residues. The read is trimmed to its CDR3 DNA, 42 bases read in frame from base 1. From a lookup of the germline V gene, CDR1 and CDR2 are SGHVS and FQNEAQ. Trimming at the junction amounts to 1 base on V and 5 bases on J, and the germline ends lie 9 bases apart. cDNA synthesis used template-switch 5'RACE with a primer carrying a 10-nucleotide random unique molecular identifier tagging each TCR transcript. Every sequencing run covered 15-18 subjects and yielded more than 180 million TCR-beta sequences. Total RNA was extracted with the RNeasy kit. The KAPA Real-time Library Amplification kit was used to amplify TCR-beta VDJ regions with primers for the TCR constant region and the 5'RACE anchor. A first PCR added sample indexes and Illumina adaptors, and a second PCR then raised library yield. After Ampure bead purification, the roughly 650 bp TCR product was size-selected on a 2% E-gel SizeSelection system. Before pooling, library quality was assessed on a Bioanalyzer, concentration was determined with Qubit, and library quantification was performed with the Kapa Library Quantification kit. Libraries were sequenced paired-end 2 x 150 bp on an Illumina HiSeq 2500. To increase sequence diversity, about 25-31% phiX was spiked into each library pool. The original pipeline was this. The quality-filtered reads were processed with the UMI-based MiGEC pipeline, whose error correction step removed more than 75% of the raw TCR sequences. VDJ genes were aligned to IMGT germline references, and each clonotype was defined by a unique CDR3 amino acid sequence together with V-J genes. VDJtools evaluated clonal expansion, Shannon diversity and CDR3 relatedness (CalcPairwiseDistances, ClusterSamples); CLCbio workbench built phylogenetic trees. Clones with at least 8 unique UMIs were defined as expanded, with this threshold being based on coefficient-of-variation modelling across technical triplicates. The raw public reads went through TCRdb reprocessing: fastp at Q25, MiXCR clone calling, in-frame beta chains kept. Records with the same CDR3 protein are collapsed into one entry carrying the most frequent genes and DNA. The V and J calls, along with clone size, are taken from TCRdb and not from the paper's own processing. This sample is represented by around 100,000 distinct CDR3 sequences; 10% to 12% of them were singletons. Approximately 3.4% of the sample is in the top ten clones.

Taken with the paper, the label for time point translates to: longitudinal time-point 3. For the unsorted PBMC libraries, 2 million PBMCs were stored in RNAlater at -80 degrees C until RNA extraction and were used to generate the libraries. PBMCs were separated from peripheral blood using Ficoll-Hypaque density gradient centrifugation and then cryopreserved in liquid nitrogen. These data are taken from a study of neurological immune-mediated disorders (dated by TCRdb to 2018 to 2020). For context, the study as a whole: Peripheral blood TCR-beta repertoires from patients with HTLV-I-associated myelopathy (HAM/TSP), patients with multiple sclerosis, and healthy controls were compared in the study using UMI-based sequencing. The approximately 100 TCR-beta libraries included longitudinal samples, technical triplicates and paired sorted CD4+ and CD8+ T-cell subsets alongside PBMC samples. Longitudinal HAM/TSP donors and healthy donors each had 3 time-points at intervals of about 3-45 months. The cohort comprised roughly 65 subjects: some 15 HAM/TSP patients, 35 or so multiple sclerosis patients and around 20 healthy controls. The full study reports these points: No identical CDR3 amino acid sequences were found to be shared among expanded clones across subjects, suggesting that TCR-beta repertoires were private in all groups. TCR clonal expansion was highest in HAM/TSP patients and lowest in MS patients, with MS patients falling below even healthy controls.

The chain is made from TRBV7-8 and TRBJ2-1, with the D gene call left open. This TCR came from a female donor with HTLV-1-associated myelopathy (HAM/TSP). The material sequenced was PBMCs. The DNA reads as follows: TGTGCCAGCAGCTTAGTGGGGAAACACAATGAGCAGTTCTTC. This yields the protein CASSLVGKHNEQFF.